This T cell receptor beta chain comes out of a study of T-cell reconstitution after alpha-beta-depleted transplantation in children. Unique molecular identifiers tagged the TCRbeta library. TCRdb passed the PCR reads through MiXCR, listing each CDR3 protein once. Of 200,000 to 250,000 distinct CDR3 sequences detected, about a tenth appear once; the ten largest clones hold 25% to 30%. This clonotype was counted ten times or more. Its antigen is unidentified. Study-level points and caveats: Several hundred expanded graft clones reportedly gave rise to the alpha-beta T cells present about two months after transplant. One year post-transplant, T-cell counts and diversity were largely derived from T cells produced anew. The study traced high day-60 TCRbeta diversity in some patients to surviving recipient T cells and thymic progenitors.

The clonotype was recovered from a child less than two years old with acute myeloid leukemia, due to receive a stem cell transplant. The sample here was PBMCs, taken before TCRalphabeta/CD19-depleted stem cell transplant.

The CDR3: CASSFAGRSYEQYF. The CDR3 DNA is TGTGCCAGCAGTTTCGCGGGACGGTCTTACGAGCAGTACTTC. The chain has TRBV27 and TRBJ2-7, with D perhaps matching TRBD2 (6 bases). CDR3 length: 14 residues. V lost 3 bases to trimming and J lost 4 bases, with 13 bases between them. The germline V gene encodes CDR1 MNHEY and CDR2 SMNVEV (reference sequence).